This entry describes one T cell receptor beta chain. Clones were read by immunoSEQ multiplex PCR, and TCRdb kept only the in-frame ones, dropping some. Of fewer than 1.4 million clones listed, about 84% are singletons. The V segment lost 4 bases and the J segment 5 bases; nucleotides outside the gene matches: 11. CDR1 is SGHRS and CDR2 is YFSETQ in the germline V gene. This CDR3 spans 15 amino acids. The data stem from a study of shared clonotypes between healthy human individuals. The sample taken for sequencing was memory CD4+ T cells from PBMCs. The subset here: CD45RA-negative fraction. The chain has TRBV5-1 and TRBJ2-5; 7 nucleotides line up with TRBD1. The TCR originated in a man aged 18 to 30 in good health. Some clones in this sample may be carry-over from other donors' samples. CDR3 sequence (DNA): TGCGCCAGCAGCCCCGGGACAGCTCCACGGGAGACCCAGTACTTC. Translating it yields CASSPGTAPRETQYF.